The clone carrying this T cell receptor (beta chain) occurred once. This sample was included in a study of blood T cell repertoires in COVID-19. Study-wide background: COVID-19 samples collected from the United States, Italy and Spain covered acute and convalescent phases.

Assay: immunoSEQ multiplex PCR; the TCRdb copy retains only in-frame clones and omits some. Among fewer than 200,000 clones listed, about nine tenths were seen once. Trimming took 0 bases from V and 2 from J, leaving 8 bases between them. Germline V CDR1 and CDR2: SGHRS, YFSETQ. The CDR3 runs to 14 residues. V usage is TRBV5-1 and J usage is TRBJ1-1; possibly TRBD1 for D (5 bases). The clonotype comes from a man between 65 and 85 years old with active or convalescent COVID-19. What was sequenced was peripheral blood. The DNA for the CDR3 is TGCGCCAGCAGCTTGGGGACAAGCAACACTGAAGCTTTCTTT. This sequence encodes CASSLGTSNTEAFF.